The next 2 T cell receptor beta chains were all read from a single sample in a study of T cell clonality in common variable immunodeficiency. Some clones are missing from TCRdb's copy, which holds only in-frame ones; the method was immunoSEQ multiplex PCR. The sample shows 35,000 to 55,000 clones, none of them appearing just once. The specimen sequenced was peripheral blood mononuclear cells. These receptors all stem from a person between 18 and 70 years old in good health.

At least ten counts were recorded for this clone. The CDR3 extends 3 residues past the end of the read, so its final part is completed from the germline J gene. V and J are TRBV27 and TRBJ2-7; 7 bases line up with TRBD2. This CDR3 has 16 residues. The germline gives CDR1 MNHEY, CDR2 SMNVEV (reference sequence). The junction had 14 bases not matched to a gene; V was cut back by 3 bases and J by 6 bases. The CDR3 bases that were read are TGTGCCAGCAGTTTTCGAGGGAGGGGCGTTCTCAGCGAG. It encodes CASSFRGRGVLSE. The complete CDR3 sequence is CASSFRGRGVLSEQYF.

This clone was observed at least ten times. The read finishes 3 residues shy of the CDR3 end, and the germline J gene is used to complete it. The gene calls are TRBV7-6 and TRBJ2-2; 11 bases map to TRBD2. Germline V gives CDR1 SGHVS, CDR2 FNYEAQ. The CDR3 loop spans 16 amino acids. The V and J ends lost 3 bases and 4 bases, in that order; junction bases with no gene match: 4. CDR3 DNA, as far as it was read: TGTGCCAGCAGCTTCACTAGCGGGAGCCCCACCGGGGAG. Its protein is CASSFTSGSPTGE. The entire CDR3 protein is CASSFTSGSPTGELFF.